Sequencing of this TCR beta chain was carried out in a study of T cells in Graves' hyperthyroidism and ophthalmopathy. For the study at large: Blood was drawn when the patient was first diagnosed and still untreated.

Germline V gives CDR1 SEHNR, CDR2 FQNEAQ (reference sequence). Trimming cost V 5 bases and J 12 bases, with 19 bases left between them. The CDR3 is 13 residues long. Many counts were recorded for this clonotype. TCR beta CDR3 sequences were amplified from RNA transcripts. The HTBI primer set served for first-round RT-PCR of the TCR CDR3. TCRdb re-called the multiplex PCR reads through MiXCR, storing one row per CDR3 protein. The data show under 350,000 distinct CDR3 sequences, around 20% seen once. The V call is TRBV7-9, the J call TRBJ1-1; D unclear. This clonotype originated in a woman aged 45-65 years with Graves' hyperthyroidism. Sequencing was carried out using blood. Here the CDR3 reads CASSPPTAREPFF. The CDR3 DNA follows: TGTGCCAGCAGCCCCCCAACGGCCCGGGAGCCTTTCTTT.